This TCR beta chain was identified during a study of T-cell memory formation after mild COVID-19. Note on this clonotype: Its target is unknown.

Study findings and constraints: CD8+ contracting clones occupied EMRA, while CD4+ ones occupied mainly CM and EM. Day 37-peaking second-wave clones had unconfirmed SARS-CoV-2 specificity. A subset of responding clones appeared in pre-infection memory, suggesting cross-reactive memory joined.

The V gene's germline CDR1 is SQVTM and CDR2 ANQGSEA. The CDR3 has 12 amino acids. The ends were cut back, 3 bases at V and 1 base at J, with 6 bases in the middle. Barcoded TCR alpha and TCR beta cDNA libraries with UMIs came from 5'RACE using constant-segment primers. TCRdb itself ran the 5' RACE reads through MiXCR, one entry per CDR3 protein. The table lists around 200,000 distinct CDR3 sequences, about 27% of them singletons. The sample consisted of PBMCs or a T cell subset sorted from them (not recorded which). The chain carries TRBV29-1 and TRBJ2-5; D is perhaps TRBD2 (6 bases). This sequence originates from an adult woman who had mild COVID-19 (a few samples of this study predate the infection). Cell type and time point are not known. The CDR3 DNA reads as TGCAGCGTTGAGGGACTCCAAGAGACCCAGTACTTC. Translating gives CSVEGLQETQYF.